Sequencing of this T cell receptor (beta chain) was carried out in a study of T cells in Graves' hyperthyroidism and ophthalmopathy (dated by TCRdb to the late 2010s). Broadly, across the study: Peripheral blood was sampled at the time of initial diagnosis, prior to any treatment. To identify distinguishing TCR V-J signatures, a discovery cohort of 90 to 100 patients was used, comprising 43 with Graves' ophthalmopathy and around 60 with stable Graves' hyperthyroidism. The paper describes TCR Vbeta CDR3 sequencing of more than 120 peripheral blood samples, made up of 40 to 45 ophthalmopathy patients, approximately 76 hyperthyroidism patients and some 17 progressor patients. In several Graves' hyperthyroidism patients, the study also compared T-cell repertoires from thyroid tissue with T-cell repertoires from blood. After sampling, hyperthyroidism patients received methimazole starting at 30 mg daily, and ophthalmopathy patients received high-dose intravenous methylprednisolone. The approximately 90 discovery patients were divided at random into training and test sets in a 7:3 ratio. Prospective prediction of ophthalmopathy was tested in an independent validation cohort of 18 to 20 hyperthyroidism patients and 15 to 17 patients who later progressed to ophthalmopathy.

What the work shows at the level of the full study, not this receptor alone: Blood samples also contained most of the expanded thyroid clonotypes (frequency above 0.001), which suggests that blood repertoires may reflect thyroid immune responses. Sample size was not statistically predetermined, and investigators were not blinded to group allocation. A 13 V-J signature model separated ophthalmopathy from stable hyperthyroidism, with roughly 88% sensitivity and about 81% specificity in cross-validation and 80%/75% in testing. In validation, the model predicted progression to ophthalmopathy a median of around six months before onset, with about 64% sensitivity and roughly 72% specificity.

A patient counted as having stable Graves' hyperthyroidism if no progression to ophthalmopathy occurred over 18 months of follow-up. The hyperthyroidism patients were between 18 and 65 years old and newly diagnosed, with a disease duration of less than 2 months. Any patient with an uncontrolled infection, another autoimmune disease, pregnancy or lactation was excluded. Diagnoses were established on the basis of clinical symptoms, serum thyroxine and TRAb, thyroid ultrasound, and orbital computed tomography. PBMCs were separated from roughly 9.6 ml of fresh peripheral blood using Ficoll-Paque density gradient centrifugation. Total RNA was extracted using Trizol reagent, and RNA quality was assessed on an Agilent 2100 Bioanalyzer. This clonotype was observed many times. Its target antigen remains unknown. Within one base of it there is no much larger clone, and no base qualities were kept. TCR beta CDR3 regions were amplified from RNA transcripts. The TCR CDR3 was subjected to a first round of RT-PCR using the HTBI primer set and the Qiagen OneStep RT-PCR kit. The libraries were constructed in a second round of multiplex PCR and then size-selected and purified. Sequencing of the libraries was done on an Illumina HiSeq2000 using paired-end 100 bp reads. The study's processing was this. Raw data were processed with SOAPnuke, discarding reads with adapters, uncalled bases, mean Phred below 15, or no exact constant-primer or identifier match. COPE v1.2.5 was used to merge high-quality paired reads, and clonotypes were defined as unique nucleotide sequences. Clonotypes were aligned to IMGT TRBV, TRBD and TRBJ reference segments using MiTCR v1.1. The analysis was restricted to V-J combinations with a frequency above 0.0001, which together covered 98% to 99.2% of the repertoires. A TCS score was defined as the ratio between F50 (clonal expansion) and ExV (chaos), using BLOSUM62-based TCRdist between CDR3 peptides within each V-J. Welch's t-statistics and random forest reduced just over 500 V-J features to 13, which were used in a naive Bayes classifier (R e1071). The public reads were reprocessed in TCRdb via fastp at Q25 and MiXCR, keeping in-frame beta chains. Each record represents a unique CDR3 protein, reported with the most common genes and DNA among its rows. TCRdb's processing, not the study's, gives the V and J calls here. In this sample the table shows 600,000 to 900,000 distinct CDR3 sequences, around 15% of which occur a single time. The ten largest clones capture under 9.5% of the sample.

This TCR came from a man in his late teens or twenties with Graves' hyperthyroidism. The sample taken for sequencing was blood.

In nucleotide form, the sequence is TGTGCCAGCACCCTACACGCTAGGGATGAGCAGTTCTTC. It specifies CASTLHARDEQFF. The chain links TRBV12-3 or TRBV12-4 with TRBJ2-1, with the D gene uncertain. The CDR3 holds 13 amino acids from the cysteine to the phenylalanine. Only the CDR3 part of the read is kept: 39 bases, read in frame from the first base. The V end loses 7 bases and the J end loses 8 bases, and a stretch of 15 bases separates them.